Shown below are 29 T cell receptor beta chains from a single sample sequenced in a study of CD8 T cells in ankylosing spondylitis. TCRdb independently ran MiXCR on the 5' RACE reads; one entry per CDR3 protein. Of 150,000 to 200,000 distinct CDR3 sequences in the sample, 9.8% were seen once. Source material: blood, either unsorted or a sorted T cell fraction (not recorded which). The receptor source for this set is a female donor with ankylosing spondylitis or in good health (not recorded which).

This chain links TRBV5-6 with TRBJ2-7; D is possibly TRBD1 or TRBD2 (6 bases each). V lost 1 base and J 5 bases, leaving 13 bases between the germline ends. Looked up from germline, CDR1 is SGHDT and CDR2 is YYEEEE. This CDR3 is built from 14 residues. This CDR3 is CASSLWGASNEQYF. The CDR3 coding sequence is TGTGCCAGCAGCTTGTGGGGGGCTTCTAACGAGCAGTACTTC. Using reference TRBV5-6 and TRBJ2-7 for the parts outside the CDR3, the full variable domain is DAGVTQSPTHLIKTRGQQVTLRCSPKSGHDTVSWYQQALGQGPQFIFQYYEEEERQRGNFPDRFSGHQFPNYSSELNVNALLLGDSALYLCASSLWGASNEQYFGPGTRLTVT.

This clonotype was seen a few times. The rearrangement uses TRBV25-1 and TRBJ2-7; D gene unclear. The germline V and J ends were trimmed by 1 base and 2 bases, with 18 bases remaining between them. Germline lookup yields CDR1 MGHDK and CDR2 SYGVNS. CDR3 length: 17 residues. CDR3 DNA: TGTGCCAGCAGTGAATGGACGTACGAAGGTACGGCCTACGAGCAGTACTTC. Amino acid sequence: CASSEWTYEGTAYEQYF.

Only a few counts were recorded for this clonotype. V usage is TRBV10-3 and J usage is TRBJ2-2; the match to TRBD2 covers 7 bases. The J segment lost 6 bases and the V segment lost 7 bases, leaving 5 bases of the junction unmatched. The CDR3 is made up of 13 amino acids. Germline CDR1 ENHRY, CDR2 SYGVKD. CDR3 protein: CAITGGRAGELFF. The CDR3 DNA is TGTGCCATCACTGGAGGGAGGGCCGGGGAGCTGTTTTTT.

In its sample, this clonotype was seen a few times. The V gene is TRBV20-1, the J gene TRBJ2-1, with 10 bases fitting TRBD2. This CDR3 comprises 14 residues. Germline CDR1 and CDR2: DFQATT and SNEGSKA (reference sequence). J was trimmed by 4 bases and V by 6 bases; bases with no gene match: 6. In DNA form, the CDR3 reads TGCAGTGCGCCGCTAGCGGGAGTGTACAATGAGCAGTTCTTC. Protein sequence: CSAPLAGVYNEQFF.

The J gene is TRBJ1-6, the V gene TRBV27; possible D gene TRBD1, 5 bases. The CDR3 extends over 14 amino acids. Germline values: CDR1 MNHEY, CDR2 SMNVEV (reference sequence). The V end was cut by 3 bases, the J end by 13 bases, with 16 bases between. The CDR3 reads CASSFGGGLYPLHF. CDR3 nucleotides: TGTGCCAGCAGTTTTGGGGGTGGCCTTTATCCCCTCCACTTT.

This rearrangement joins TRBV7-6 to TRBJ2-2; unclear D gene. CDR1 SGHVS and CDR2 FNYEAQ come from the germline V gene. Trimming stripped 1 base from V and 5 bases from J, with 2 bases between. The CDR3 totals 12 residues. The CDR3 protein is CASSLETGELFF. CDR3 nucleotides: TGTGCCAGCAGCTTAGAAACCGGGGAGCTGTTTTTT.

CDR3 DNA sequence: TGTGCCAGCAGCTTGGCCGGCGGAGAAGAAAAACTGTTTTTT. Translated, it gives CASSLAGGEEKLFF. The V and J genes are TRBV5-4 and TRBJ1-4; no definite D call. V was trimmed by 0 bases and J by 8 bases, leaving 11 bases between them. The germline CDR1 and CDR2 sequences are SGHNT and YYREEE (reference sequence). The CDR3 totals 14 residues.

This clonotype was counted ten times or more. This chain's CDR3 is CASSPGGTSTGELFF. The CDR3 DNA follows: TGTGCCAGCAGCCCAGGAGGGACGAGCACCGGGGAGCTGTTTTTT. The V call is TRBV2, the J call TRBJ2-2; D is perhaps TRBD2 (6 bases). Germline CDR1 is SNHLY and CDR2 is FYNNEI. Between the trimmed V and J ends, which lost 6 bases and 4 bases, there was a span of 15 bases. The CDR3 consists of 15 residues.

The chain is built from TRBV15 and TRBJ1-4, with no clear D. The CDR3 extends over 15 amino acids. V lost 0 bases, J lost 4 bases, and 9 bases lay in between. Looked up from germline, CDR1 is LNHNV and CDR2 is YYDKDF (reference sequence). The CDR3: CATSRDKGFNEKLFF. Here the CDR3 DNA reads TGTGCCACCAGCAGAGATAAAGGGTTTAATGAAAAACTGTTTTTT.

The chain links TRBV7-9 to TRBJ2-1; D might be TRBD2 (6 bases). Trimming removed 3 bases from V and 5 bases from J, with 14 bases in between. Germline loops: CDR1 SEHNR, CDR2 FQNEAQ (reference sequence). This CDR3 contains 15 residues. CDR3: CASSLGGFSDNEQFF. The CDR3 DNA follows: TGTGCCAGCAGCTTGGGGGGATTTTCCGACAATGAGCAGTTCTTC.

This clonotype was seen more than once but under ten times. The chain couples TRBV24-1 to TRBJ2-2, with D uncertain. Trimming removed 2 bases from V and 4 bases from J, with 7 bases in between. Germline V lookup: CDR1 KGHDR, CDR2 SFDVKD. The CDR3 has 14 amino acids. The CDR3 here is CATSDSPGTGELFF. CDR3 coding DNA: TGTGCCACCAGTGATTCCCCCGGCACCGGGGAGCTGTTTTTT.

This chain joins TRBV6-5 and TRBJ2-7; tentatively, D is TRBD1 (5 bases). This CDR3 region has 14 residues. Germline loops: CDR1 MNHEY, CDR2 SVGAGI. The V and J ends lost 4 bases and 1 base respectively, with 11 bases between them. CDR3 loop: CASSSLRQSYEQYF. CDR3 in DNA: TGTGCCAGCAGTTCCCTTAGACAGTCCTACGAGCAGTACTTC.

This clonotype has a handful of counts. This chain joins TRBV11-3 and TRBJ2-5; D ambiguous. This CDR3 is 14 amino acids long. Germline CDR1 reads SGHNT; CDR2 reads YENEEA. The ends were cut back, 4 bases at V and 3 bases at J, with 12 bases in the middle. The CDR3 loop reads CASSSGVAEETQYF. DNA for the CDR3: TGTGCCAGCAGCTCTGGGGTTGCCGAAGAGACCCAGTACTTC.

This clonotype was seen more than once but under ten times. This chain connects TRBV12-5 to TRBJ1-5; TRBD1 agrees at 7 bases. The V gene's germline CDR1 is LGHNT and CDR2 FRNRAP. The V and J ends lost 6 bases and 6 bases, in that order; junction bases with no gene match: 5. The CDR3 length is 13 residues. The DNA of the CDR3 is TGTGCTAGTGGGACAGGGTGGATTCAGCCCCAGCATTTT. Encoded protein: CASGTGWIQPQHF. Drawing the rest from reference TRBV12-5 and TRBJ1-5, the complete variable domain is DARVTQTPRHKVTEMGQEVTMRCQPILGHNTVFWYRQTMMQGLELLAYFRNRAPLDDSGMPKDRFSAEMPDATLATLKIQPSEPRDSAVYFCASGTGWIQPQHFGDGTRLSIL.

This chain uses TRBV7-9 with TRBJ2-1, with 10 positions matching TRBD2. V shed 5 bases and J 6 bases; nucleotides not matched to a gene: 10. The germline V gene encodes CDR1 SEHNR and CDR2 FQNEAQ (reference sequence). The CDR3 extends over 16 amino acids. The CDR3 region has the DNA TGTGCCAGCAGCCAATTGACTAGCGGGCGCGGCAATGAGCAGTTCTTC. This gives the protein CASSQLTSGRGNEQFF.

This clonotype has at least ten counts. This chain links TRBV29-1 with TRBJ1-1, with D uncertain. In germline, CDR1 is SQVTM, CDR2 ANQGSEA. Deletions cut 3 bases from V and 5 bases from J, with 16 bases between. The CDR3 contains 14 residues. CDR3 sequence (DNA): TGCAGCGTTGAGCTAGAGGGAGAGGCTACTGAAGCTTTCTTT. This translates into CSVELEGEATEAFF.

This rearrangement joins TRBV6-2 or TRBV6-3 to TRBJ2-1, with unresolved D. CDR1 is MNHEY, CDR2 SVGEGT, per germline. The CDR3 has 14 residues. Trimming cost V 2 bases and J 8 bases, with 13 bases left between them. The CDR3 here is CASSYQLDADEQFF. CDR3 DNA sequence: TGTGCCAGCAGTTACCAGCTTGATGCCGATGAGCAGTTCTTC.

The chain couples TRBV20-1 to TRBJ1-1; no firm D call. This CDR3 is built from 13 residues. The germline V gene encodes CDR1 DFQATT and CDR2 SNEGSKA (reference sequence). V lost 5 bases, J lost 3 bases, and 13 bases lay in between. The CDR3 region is CSAGFRSHTEAFF. CDR3 DNA sequence: TGCAGTGCTGGATTTCGGTCTCACACTGAAGCTTTCTTT.

This clonotype has only a few counts. This chain connects TRBV5-4 to TRBJ1-2; unclear D gene. This CDR3 is built from 12 residues. Germline CDR1 and CDR2: SGHNT and YYREEE (reference sequence). CDR3 DNA: TGTCAGATGTGCCGAGACCTACATGGCTACACCTTC. Residues: CQMCRDLHGYTF. The full variable domain, its missing parts supplied by reference TRBV5-4 and TRBJ1-2, is ETGVTQSPTHLIKTRGQQVTLRCSSQSGHNTVSWYQQALGQGPQFIFQYYREEENGRGNFPPRFSGLQFPNYSSELNVNALELDDSALYLCQMCRDLHGYTFGSGTRLTVV.

This clonotype was observed at least ten times. The J gene is TRBJ1-2, the V gene TRBV20-1; D is ambiguous. Germline CDR1 and CDR2: DFQATT and SNEGSKA (reference sequence). The CDR3 contains 12 residues. V was clipped by 6 bases and J by 4 bases, with 12 bases between them. For the CDR3, the DNA is TGCAGTGCCCTTGACATTCCCTATGGCTACACCTTC. Its translation: CSALDIPYGYTF.

V usage is TRBV12-3 or TRBV12-4 and J usage is TRBJ2-2; tentative D call: TRBD2 (6 bases). CDR3 length equals 14 residues. V gave up 10 bases and J gave up 0 bases, with 12 bases separating them. The CDR3 here is CATRRVANTGELFF. CDR3 DNA: TGTGCCACCCGGAGGGTCGCGAACACCGGGGAGCTGTTTTTT.

V gene TRBV7-9 combines with J gene TRBJ2-1; the D gene is possibly TRBD2 (5 bases). The germline V and J ends were trimmed by 5 bases and 8 bases, with 16 bases remaining between them. This CDR3 has 14 residues. Germline lookup yields CDR1 SEHNR and CDR2 FQNEAQ (reference sequence). The CDR3 DNA reads as TGTGCCAGCAGCCCCGGGAATTCCGTCCATGAGCAGTTCTTC. Amino acids: CASSPGNSVHEQFF.

This clonotype showed up just a few times. V usage is TRBV4-3 and J usage is TRBJ1-6; tentative D call: TRBD1 (5 bases). V lost 0 bases to trimming and J lost 9 bases, with 12 bases between them. The CDR3 covers 15 residues. Germline V CDR1 and CDR2: LGHNA, YSLEER. The DNA for the CDR3 is TGCGCCAGCAGCCAAGATGGGGGAAAAAGTTCACCCCTCCACTTT. Its translation is CASSQDGGKSSPLHF.

This clonotype was seen many times. The rearrangement links TRBV4-2 to TRBJ2-1; TRBD2 is a possible D gene (6 bases). Trimming cost V 0 bases and J 2 bases, with 17 bases left between them. Germline CDR1 is LGHNA and CDR2 is YNFKEQ. The length of the CDR3 is 18 residues. The CDR3, as DNA: TGTGCCAGCAGCCAAGAGTCCCCCGGGACTCAACCCTACAATGAGCAGTTCTTC. Translating gives CASSQESPGTQPYNEQFF.

This clonotype has ten or more counts. The chain links TRBV5-1 to TRBJ2-5; tentatively, D is TRBD2 (5 bases). V dropped 4 bases and J dropped 3 bases, with 13 bases sitting between them. Germline V gene data show CDR1 as SGHRS and CDR2 as YFSETQ. The length of the CDR3 is 14 residues. The CDR3 protein is CASSLNVGEETQYF. The DNA of the CDR3 is TGCGCCAGCAGCCTAAATGTGGGAGAAGAGACCCAGTACTTC.

This clonotype was observed many times. The chain is built from TRBV30 and TRBJ1-1; D uncertain. The CDR3 extends over 13 amino acids. Looked up from germline, CDR1 is GTSNPN and CDR2 is SVGIG (reference sequence). Trimming removed 5 bases at V and 5 bases at J, with 15 bases between. CDR3 bases: TGTGCCTGGTCGTTGTCCCCCTTTACTGAAGCTTTCTTT. This gives the protein CAWSLSPFTEAFF.

This clonotype was seen more than once but under ten times. The genes are TRBV4-3 and TRBJ2-5; no firm D call. Germline loops: CDR1 LGHNA, CDR2 YSLEER. Between the trimmed V and J ends, which lost 4 bases and 2 bases, there was a span of 14 bases. This CDR3 contains 15 residues. CDR3 in amino acids: CASSLGTGPQETQYF. The CDR3 nucleotides are TGCGCCAGCAGCCTGGGAACCGGGCCTCAAGAGACCCAGTACTTC.

The table lists this clonotype with many counts. The V and J genes are TRBV29-1 and TRBJ2-2, with 8 bases matching TRBD2. Germline CDR1 SQVTM, CDR2 ANQGSEA. V was clipped by 3 bases and J by 4 bases; unmatched bases: 4. The CDR3 totals 14 residues. The CDR3 loop reads CSVEGGRPTGELFF. The CDR3 DNA sequence: TGCAGCGTTGAGGGCGGGAGGCCCACCGGGGAGCTGTTTTTT.

The genes are TRBV9 and TRBJ2-5; D is undetermined. Germline V gene sequence: CDR1 SGDLS, CDR2 YYNGEE. Deletions cut 4 bases from V and 2 bases from J, with 9 bases between. The CDR3 loop spans 13 amino acids. CDR3 loop: CASSPQLQETQYF. In DNA form, the CDR3 reads TGTGCCAGCAGCCCACAGTTACAAGAGACCCAGTACTTC.